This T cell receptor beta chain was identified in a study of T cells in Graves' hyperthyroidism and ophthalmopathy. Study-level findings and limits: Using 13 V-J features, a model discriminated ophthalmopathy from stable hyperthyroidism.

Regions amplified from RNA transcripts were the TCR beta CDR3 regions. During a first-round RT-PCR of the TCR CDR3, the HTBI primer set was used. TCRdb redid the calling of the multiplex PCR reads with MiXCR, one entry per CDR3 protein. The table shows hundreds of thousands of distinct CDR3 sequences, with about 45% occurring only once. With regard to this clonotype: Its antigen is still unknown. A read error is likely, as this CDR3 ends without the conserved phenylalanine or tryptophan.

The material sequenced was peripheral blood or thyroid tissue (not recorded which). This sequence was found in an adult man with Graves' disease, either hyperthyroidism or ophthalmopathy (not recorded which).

The DNA of the CDR3 is TGTGCCAGCATAGCCCCCGGGAACACTGAAGCTTTCATT. It translates to CASIAPGNTEAFI. This chain connects TRBV10-3 to TRBJ1-1, with D unresolved. V lost 10 bases and J lost 1, with 13 bases in between. The CDR3 loop spans 13 amino acids. Looked up from germline, CDR1 is ENHRY and CDR2 is SYGVKD.